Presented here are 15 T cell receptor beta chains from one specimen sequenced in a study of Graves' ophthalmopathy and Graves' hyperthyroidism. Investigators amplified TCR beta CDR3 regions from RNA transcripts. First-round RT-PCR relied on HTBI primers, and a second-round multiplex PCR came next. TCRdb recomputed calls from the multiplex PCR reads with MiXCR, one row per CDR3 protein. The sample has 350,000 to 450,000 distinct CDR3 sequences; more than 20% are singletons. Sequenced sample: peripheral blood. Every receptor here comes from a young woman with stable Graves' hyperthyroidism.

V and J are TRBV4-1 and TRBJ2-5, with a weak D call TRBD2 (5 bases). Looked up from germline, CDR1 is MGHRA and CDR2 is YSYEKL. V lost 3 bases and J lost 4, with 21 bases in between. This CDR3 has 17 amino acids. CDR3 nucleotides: TGCGCCAGCAGCCATCCCCCTAGGACGGGGTTGTTAGAGACCCAGTACTTC. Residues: CASSHPPRTGLLETQYF.

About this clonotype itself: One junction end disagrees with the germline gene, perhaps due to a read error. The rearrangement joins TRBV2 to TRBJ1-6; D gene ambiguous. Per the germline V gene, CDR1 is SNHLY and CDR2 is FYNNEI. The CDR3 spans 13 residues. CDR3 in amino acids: CASSEAGNSSLHF. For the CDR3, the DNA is TGTGCCAGCAGTGAAGCTGGGAATTCATCCCTCCACTTT.

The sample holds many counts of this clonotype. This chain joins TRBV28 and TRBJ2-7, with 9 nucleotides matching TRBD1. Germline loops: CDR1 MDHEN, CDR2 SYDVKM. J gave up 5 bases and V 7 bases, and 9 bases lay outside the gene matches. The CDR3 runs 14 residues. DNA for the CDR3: TGTGCCAGCACCCGGGGACAGGGTTTCAACGAGCAGTACTTC. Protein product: CASTRGQGFNEQYF.

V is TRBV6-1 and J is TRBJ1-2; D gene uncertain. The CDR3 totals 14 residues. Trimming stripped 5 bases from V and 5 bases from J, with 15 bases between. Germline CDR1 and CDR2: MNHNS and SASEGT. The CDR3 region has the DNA TGTGCCAGCAGTCTTCATAACGGGAGATATGGCTACACCTTC. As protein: CASSLHNGRYGYTF.

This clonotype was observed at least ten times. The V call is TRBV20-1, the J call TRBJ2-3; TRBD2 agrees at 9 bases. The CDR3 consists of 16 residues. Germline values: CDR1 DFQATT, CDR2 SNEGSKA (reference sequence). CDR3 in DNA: TGCAGCTTTCATCCCCCGCGGGGGGGTCGCACAGATACGCAGTATTTT. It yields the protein CSFHPPRGGRTDTQYF.

The CDR3 sequence is CASSVGSSTYEQYF. The CDR3 DNA reads TGTGCCAGCAGCGTAGGTAGCTCTACCTACGAGCAGTACTTC. This chain uses TRBV9 with TRBJ2-7; D not certain. From germline, CDR1 is SGDLS and CDR2 YYNGEE. V was trimmed by 0 bases and J by 2 bases, leaving 9 bases between them. This CDR3 has 14 residues.

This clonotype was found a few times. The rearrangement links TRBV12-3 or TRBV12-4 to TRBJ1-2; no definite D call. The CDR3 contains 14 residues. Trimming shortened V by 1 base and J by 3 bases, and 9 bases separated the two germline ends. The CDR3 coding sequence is TGTGCCAGCAGTTTAGGAGGGCCGGACTATGGCTACACCTTC. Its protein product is CASSLGGPDYGYTF.

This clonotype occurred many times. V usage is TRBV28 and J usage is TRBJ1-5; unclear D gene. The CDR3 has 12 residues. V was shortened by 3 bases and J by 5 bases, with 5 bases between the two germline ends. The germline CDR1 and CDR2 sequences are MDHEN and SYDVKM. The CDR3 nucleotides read TGTGCCAGCAGTTTGAGGCATCAGCCCCAGCATTTT. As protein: CASSLRHQPQHF. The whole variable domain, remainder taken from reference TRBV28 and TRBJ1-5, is DVKVTQSSRYLVKRTGEKVFLECVQDMDHENMFWYRQDPGLGLRLIYFSYDVKMKEKGDIPEGYSVSREKKERFSLILESASTNQTSMYLCASSLRHQPQHFGDGTRLSIL.

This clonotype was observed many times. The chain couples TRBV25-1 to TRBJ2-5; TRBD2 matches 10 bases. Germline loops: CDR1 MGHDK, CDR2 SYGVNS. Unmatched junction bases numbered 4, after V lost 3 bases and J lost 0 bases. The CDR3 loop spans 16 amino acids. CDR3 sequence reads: CASSDTSGNDQETQYF. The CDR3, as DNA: TGTGCCAGCAGTGATACTAGCGGGAACGACCAAGAGACCCAGTACTTC.

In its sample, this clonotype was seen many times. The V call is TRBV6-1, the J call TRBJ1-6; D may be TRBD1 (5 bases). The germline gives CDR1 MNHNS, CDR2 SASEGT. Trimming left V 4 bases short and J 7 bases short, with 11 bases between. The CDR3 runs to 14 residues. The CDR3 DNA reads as TGTGCCAGCAGTGGCGACAGCGGGAATTCACCCCTCCACTTT. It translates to CASSGDSGNSPLHF.

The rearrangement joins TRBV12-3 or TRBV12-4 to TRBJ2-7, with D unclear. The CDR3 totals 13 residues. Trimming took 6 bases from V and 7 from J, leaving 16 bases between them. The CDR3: CASSPTTWREQYF. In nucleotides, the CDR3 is TGTGCCAGCAGCCCCACGACCTGGCGGGAGCAGTACTTC.

The CDR3 protein is CSARDRLGYTF. For the CDR3, the DNA is TGCAGTGCTCGGGACAGATTAGGCTACACCTTC. The rearrangement links TRBV20-1 to TRBJ1-2, with 7 bases that match TRBD1. The V and J ends lost 5 bases and 8 bases, in that order; junction bases with no gene match: 5. The germline V gene has CDR1 DFQATT and CDR2 SNEGSKA (reference sequence). The CDR3 consists of 11 residues.

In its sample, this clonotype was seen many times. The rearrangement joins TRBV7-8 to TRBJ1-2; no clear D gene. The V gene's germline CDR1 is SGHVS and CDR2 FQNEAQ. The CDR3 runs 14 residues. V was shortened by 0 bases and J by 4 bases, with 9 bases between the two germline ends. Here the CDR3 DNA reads TGTGCCAGCAGCTTAGCGCAAGGCATCTATGGCTACACCTTC. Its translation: CASSLAQGIYGYTF. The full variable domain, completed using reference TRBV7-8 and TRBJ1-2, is GAGVSQSPRYKVAKRGQDVALRCDPISGHVSLFWYQQALGQGPEFLTYFQNEAQLDKSGLPSDRFFAERPEGSVSTLKIQRTQQEDSAVYLCASSLAQGIYGYTFGSGTRLTVV.

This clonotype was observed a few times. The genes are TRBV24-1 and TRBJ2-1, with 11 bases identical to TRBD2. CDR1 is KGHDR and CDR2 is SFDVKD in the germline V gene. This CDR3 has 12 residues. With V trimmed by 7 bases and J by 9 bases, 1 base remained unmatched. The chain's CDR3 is CATRLAGGEQFF. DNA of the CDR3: TGTGCCACCAGGCTAGCGGGAGGTGAGCAGTTCTTC.

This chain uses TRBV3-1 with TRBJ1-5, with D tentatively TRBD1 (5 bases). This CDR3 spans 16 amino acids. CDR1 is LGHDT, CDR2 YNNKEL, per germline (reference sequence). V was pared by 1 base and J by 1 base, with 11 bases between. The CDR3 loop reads CASSQGGSLSNQPQHF. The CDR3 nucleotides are TGTGCCAGCAGCCAAGGGGGGAGTTTGAGCAATCAGCCCCAGCATTTT.